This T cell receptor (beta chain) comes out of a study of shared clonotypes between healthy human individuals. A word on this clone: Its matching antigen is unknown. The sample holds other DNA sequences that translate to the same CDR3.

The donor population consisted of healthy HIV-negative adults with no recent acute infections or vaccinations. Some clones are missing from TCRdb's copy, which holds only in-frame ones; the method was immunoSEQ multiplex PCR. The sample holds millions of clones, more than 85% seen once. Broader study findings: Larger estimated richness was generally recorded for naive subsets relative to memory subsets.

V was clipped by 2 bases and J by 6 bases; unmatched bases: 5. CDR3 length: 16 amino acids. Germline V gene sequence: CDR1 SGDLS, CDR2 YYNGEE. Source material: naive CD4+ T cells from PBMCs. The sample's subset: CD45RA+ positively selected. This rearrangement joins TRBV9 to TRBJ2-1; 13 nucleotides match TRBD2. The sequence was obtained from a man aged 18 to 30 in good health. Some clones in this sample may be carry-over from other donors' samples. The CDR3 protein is CASSVGLAGDPNEQFF. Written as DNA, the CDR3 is TGTGCCAGCAGCGTCGGACTAGCGGGAGACCCCAATGAGCAGTTCTTC. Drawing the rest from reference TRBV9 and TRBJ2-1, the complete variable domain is DSGVTQTPKHLITATGQRVTLRCSPRSGDLSVYWYQQSLDQGLQFLIQYYNGEERAKGNILERFSAQQFPDLHSELNLSSLELGDSALYFCASSVGLAGDPNEQFFGPGTRLTVL.